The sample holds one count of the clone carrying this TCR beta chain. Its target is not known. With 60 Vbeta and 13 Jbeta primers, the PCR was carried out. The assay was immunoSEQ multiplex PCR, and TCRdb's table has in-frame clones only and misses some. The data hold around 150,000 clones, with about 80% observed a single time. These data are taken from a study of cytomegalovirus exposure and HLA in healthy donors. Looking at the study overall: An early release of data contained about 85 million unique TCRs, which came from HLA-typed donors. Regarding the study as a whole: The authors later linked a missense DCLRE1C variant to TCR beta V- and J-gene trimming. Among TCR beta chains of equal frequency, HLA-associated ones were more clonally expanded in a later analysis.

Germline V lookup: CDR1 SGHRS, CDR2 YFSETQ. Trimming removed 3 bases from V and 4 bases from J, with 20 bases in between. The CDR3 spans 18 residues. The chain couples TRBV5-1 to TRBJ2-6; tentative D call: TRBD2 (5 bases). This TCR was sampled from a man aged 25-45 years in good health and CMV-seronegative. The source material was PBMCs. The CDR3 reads CASSSKAEGAKGANVLTF. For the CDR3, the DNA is TGCGCCAGCAGCTCGAAGGCAGAGGGCGCGAAAGGGGCCAACGTCCTGACTTTC.